The 18 T cell receptor beta chains presented below share a single source sample, sequenced in a study of graft-versus-host responses after intestinal transplantation. Sequenced by immunoSEQ multiplex PCR; TCRdb stores in-frame clones only, minus some. The sample includes about 40,000 clones, about 95% of them seen just once. These receptors lack a known antigen. The input for sequencing was unstimulated CD8+ T cells sorted from spleen or lymph node cells, taken before transplant. These TCRs come from a human donor who was the organ donor for an intestinal transplant.

This rearrangement joins TRBV7-8 to TRBJ2-3; possibly TRBD2 for D (6 bases). Germline loops: CDR1 SGHVS, CDR2 FQNEAQ. Trimming left V 2 bases short and J 6 bases short, with 18 bases between. There are 16 residues in the CDR3. The CDR3 coding sequence is TGTGCCAGCAGCTTATTATTTGCGGGGACGGGGGATACGCAGTATTTT. It codes for CASSLLFAGTGDTQYF.

The V and J genes are TRBV7-9 and TRBJ2-5, with D perhaps matching TRBD1 (7 bases). The J call may be in error: the DNA end matches TRBJ2-7 better. The CDR3 contains 14 residues. Germline lookup yields CDR1 SEHNR and CDR2 FQNEAQ (reference sequence). CDR3 nucleotides: TGTGCCAGCAGCGATGGACAGGAGGGCTACGAGCAGTACTTC. Its protein product is CASSDGQEGYEQYF.

The rearrangement uses TRBV7-2 and TRBJ1-1; D not certain. The germline V gene has CDR1 SGHTA and CDR2 FQGNSA. The ends were cut back, 2 bases at V and 3 bases at J, with 7 bases in the middle. This CDR3 spans 13 amino acids. The chain's CDR3 is CASSLWGYTEAFF. The CDR3 DNA reads TGTGCCAGCAGCTTATGGGGTTACACTGAAGCTTTCTTT.

V is TRBV5-8 and J is TRBJ1-1; possibly TRBD1 for D (5 bases). This CDR3 is 17 amino acids long. The germline V gene encodes CDR1 SGHTS and CDR2 YDEGEE. The ends were cut back, 0 bases at V and 1 base at J, with 16 bases in the middle. The CDR3: CASSLEGWGTANTEAFF. The CDR3 DNA reads as TGTGCCAGCAGCTTGGAGGGGTGGGGAACGGCGAACACTGAAGCTTTCTTT. Combining the CDR3 with reference TRBV5-8 and TRBJ1-1 gives the whole variable domain EAGVTQSPTHLIKTRGQQATLRCSPISGHTSVYWYQQALGLGLQFLLWYDEGEERNRGNFPPRFSGRQFPNYSSELNVNALELEDSALYLCASSLEGWGTANTEAFFGQGTRLTVV.

The rearrangement links TRBV13 to TRBJ2-3, with D unresolved. This CDR3 comprises 12 residues. Germline CDR1 and CDR2: PRHDT and FYEKMQ (reference sequence). V gave up 2 bases and J gave up 4 bases, with 4 bases separating them. The CDR3 spells CASSLSADTQYF. Here the CDR3 DNA reads TGTGCCAGCAGCTTATCGGCAGATACGCAGTATTTT.

The CDR3 coding sequence is TGTGCCAGCAGCTTGGCTTTGGGACAGGGGTTCTCCTACGAGCAGTACTTC. This encodes CASSLALGQGFSYEQYF. The chain uses TRBV5-4 and TRBJ2-7, with 10 bases identical to TRBD1. The J segment lost 0 bases and the V segment lost 0 bases, leaving 6 bases of the junction unmatched. The CDR3 has 17 amino acids. Germline V gene sequence: CDR1 SGHNT, CDR2 YYREEE (reference sequence). The whole variable domain, remainder taken from reference TRBV5-4 and TRBJ2-7, is ETGVTQSPTHLIKTRGQQVTLRCSSQSGHNTVSWYQQALGQGPQFIFQYYREEENGRGNFPPRFSGLQFPNYSSELNVNALELDDSALYLCASSLALGQGFSYEQYFGPGTRLTVT.

The chain couples TRBV4-2 to TRBJ1-5; weak D call: TRBD1 (5 bases). The CDR3 is 18 amino acids. With 1 base removed from V and 4 bases from J, the gap between germline ends came to 20 bases. Per germline, CDR1 LGHNA and CDR2 YNFKEQ. CDR3 nucleotide sequence: TGTGCCAGCAGCCAAGCCGAGTTGGACACCGGATTGAATCAGCCCCAGCATTTT. This encodes CASSQAELDTGLNQPQHF.

V is TRBV30 and J is TRBJ2-3; a possible D gene is TRBD2 (5 bases). Germline V gene sequence: CDR1 GTSNPN, CDR2 SVGIG (reference sequence). V lost 2 bases, J lost 4 bases, and 10 bases lay in between. The CDR3 spans 13 residues. Here the CDR3 reads CAWSPRGSDTQYF. The CDR3 region has the DNA TGTGCCTGGAGTCCCCGGGGTTCAGATACGCAGTATTTT.

Turning to this clone: Given the absence of the conserved phenylalanine or tryptophan at the CDR3 end, a read error is likely. The chain carries TRBV7-6 and TRBJ1-1; possibly TRBD1 for D (6 bases). The CDR3 is 15 amino acids. Looked up from germline, CDR1 is SGHVS and CDR2 is FNYEAQ. V shed 5 bases and J shed 5 bases, with 18 bases lying between them. The CDR3 here is CASSQIKRGDTEAFL. The CDR3 DNA is TGTGCCAGCAGCCAGATTAAAAGGGGGGATACTGAAGCTTTCCTT.

The chain has TRBV2 and TRBJ1-1; possible D gene TRBD1, 6 bases. V shed 7 bases and J shed 3 bases, with 15 bases lying between them. The CDR3 covers 14 residues. Germline CDR1 SNHLY, CDR2 FYNNEI. Here the CDR3 reads CASTTGGADTEAFF. The CDR3 DNA sequence: TGTGCCAGCACAACGGGGGGGGCAGACACTGAAGCTTTCTTT.

V usage is TRBV11-1 and J usage is TRBJ2-6; either TRBD1 or TRBD2 may fit D (5 bases each). V dropped 1 base and J dropped 4 bases, with 8 bases sitting between them. This CDR3 has 15 residues. CDR1 and CDR2 (germline): SGHAT, FQDESV (reference sequence). Written as DNA, the CDR3 is TGTGCCAGCAGCTTAGGAGGGGCCGGGGCCAACGTCCTGACTTTC. Its translation is CASSLGGAGANVLTF. The whole variable domain, filled in from reference TRBV11-1 and TRBJ2-6, reads EAEVAQSPRYKITEKSQAVAFWCDPISGHATLYWYRQILGQGPELLVQFQDESVVDDSQLPKDRFSAERLKGVDSTLKIQPAELGDSAMYLCASSLGGAGANVLTFGAGSRLTVL.

The CDR3, as DNA: TGCGCCAGCAGCCAAGAAAGGGTTTCCTACGAGCAGTACTTC. The encoded protein is CASSQERVSYEQYF. The V gene is TRBV4-1, the J gene TRBJ2-7; D is ambiguous. The CDR3 is made up of 14 amino acids. V lost 0 bases to trimming and J lost 1 base, with 7 bases between them. The germline V gene has CDR1 MGHRA and CDR2 YSYEKL.

CDR3 sequence reads: CASSTRDLYNEQFF. In DNA form, the CDR3 reads TGTGCCAGCAGTACAAGGGACTTATACAATGAGCAGTTCTTC. The V and J genes are TRBV6-5 and TRBJ2-1; possible D gene TRBD2, 6 bases. The germline V gene has CDR1 MNHEY and CDR2 SVGAGI. The CDR3 contains 14 residues. Between the trimmed V and J ends, which lost 5 bases and 4 bases, there was a span of 12 bases.

V usage is TRBV10-2 and J usage is TRBJ2-3; D may be TRBD2 (7 bases). The germline V gene has CDR1 WSHSY and CDR2 SAAADI. Trimming removed 11 bases at V and 6 bases at J, with 18 bases between. The CDR3 spans 13 residues. DNA for the CDR3: TGCGCCGGGGGGGCAGGATTCACCGATACGCAGTATTTT. Translated: CAGGAGFTDTQYF.

The chain is built from TRBV6-6 and TRBJ2-7; unclear D gene. Per germline, CDR1 MNHNY and CDR2 SVGAGI (reference sequence). The CDR3 spans 11 residues. Trimming cost V 5 bases and J 9 bases, with 11 bases left between them. The CDR3 DNA follows: TGTGCCAGCAGTCCCGGCTTGGGGCAGTACTTC. It translates to CASSPGLGQYF.

The chain employs TRBV27 and TRBJ1-2; possible D gene TRBD1, 6 bases. The ends were cut back, 2 bases at V and 7 bases at J, with 20 bases in the middle. CDR3 length: 16 amino acids. From germline, CDR1 is MNHEY and CDR2 SMNVEV (reference sequence). The CDR3 spells CASSLREGDFLSGYTF. In DNA, the CDR3 is TGTGCCAGCAGTTTAAGAGAGGGGGACTTCCTTAGTGGCTACACCTTC.

This clone has just one count. The rearrangement joins TRBV9 to TRBJ1-1, with D hard to call. The CDR3 is 14 residues long. Trimming pared 0 bases from V and 1 base from J, leaving 7 bases between. Germline assignment: CDR1 SGDLS and CDR2 YYNGEE. This chain's CDR3 is CASSVGSRNTEAFF. Written as DNA, the CDR3 is TGTGCCAGCAGCGTAGGATCACGGAACACTGAAGCTTTCTTT.

CDR3 sequence reads: CASSLLAGGNSYQETQYF. The DNA for the CDR3 is TGTGCCAGCAGCTTATTGGCGGGGGGCAACTCGTACCAAGAGACCCAGTACTTC. The chain couples TRBV7-8 to TRBJ2-5, with 8 bases identical to TRBD2. The CDR3 has 18 amino acids. After removal of 2 bases from V and 0 bases from J, the junction contained 11 bases not matched to a gene. CDR1 SGHVS and CDR2 FQNEAQ come from the germline V gene.